Below are 10 T cell receptor beta chains sequenced from a single sample in a study of radiotherapy plus CTLA-4 blockade in lung cancer. Repertoires were generated with immunoSEQ multiplex PCR, while TCRdb's copy carries only in-frame clones and drops some. This sample has 85,000 to 120,000 clones, with about 85% found just once. This specimen consisted of peripheral blood, obtained from a patient treated with radiotherapy plus ipilimumab. These receptors were collected from a human donor with non-small cell lung cancer that progressed on radiotherapy plus ipilimumab. Some clones in this sample may be carry-over from other donors' samples.

This clone is labeled medium-sized. The rearrangement links TRBV28 to TRBJ2-6; D is perhaps TRBD1 (5 bases). The CDR3 consists of 15 residues. V shed 2 bases and J shed 0 bases, with 5 bases lying between them. The V gene's germline CDR1 is MDHEN and CDR2 SYDVKM. The CDR3 region is CASSLRGSGANVLTF. The CDR3 nucleotides read TGTGCCAGCAGTTTAAGGGGCTCTGGGGCCAACGTCCTGACTTTC.

The rearrangement uses TRBV19 and TRBJ2-1; tentative D call: TRBD2 (6 bases). The CDR3 runs 15 residues. From germline, CDR1 is LNHDA and CDR2 SQIVND (reference sequence). V was cut by 4 bases and J by 8 bases, with 18 bases left in between. The CDR3 DNA sequence: TGTGCCAGTAGTAACCGGGCCGCTTCGGGAGATGAGCAGTTCTTC. The encoded protein is CASSNRAASGDEQFF.

V is TRBV28 and J is TRBJ1-6; no definite D call. Trimming left V 5 bases short and J 2 bases short, with 7 bases between. CDR3 length: 14 amino acids. Germline loops: CDR1 MDHEN, CDR2 SYDVKM. As DNA, the CDR3 is TGTGCCAGCAGTGAAGGGACCTATAATTCACCCCTCCACTTT. Residues: CASSEGTYNSPLHF.

The chain uses TRBV4-3 and TRBJ2-2; D is perhaps TRBD2 (6 bases). Germline V lookup: CDR1 LGHNA, CDR2 YSLEER. The ends were cut back, 0 bases at V and 4 bases at J, with 9 bases in the middle. The CDR3 has 15 residues. The CDR3 here is CASSQDVRGTGELFF. CDR3 sequence (DNA): TGCGCCAGCAGCCAAGATGTGCGGGGCACCGGGGAGCTGTTTTTT.

V usage is TRBV18 and J usage is TRBJ1-2; D remains unclear. V was shortened by 2 bases and J by 4 bases, with 8 bases between the two germline ends. The germline V gene has CDR1 KGHSH and CDR2 LQKENI. The CDR3 is 13 amino acids. The CDR3 here is CASSPVDGYGYTF. CDR3 nucleotide sequence: TGTGCCAGCTCACCAGTAGATGGCTATGGCTACACCTTC.

The rearrangement joins TRBV27 to TRBJ1-4, with D perhaps TRBD1 (5 bases). The CDR3 totals 15 residues. The V end lost 7 bases, the J end lost 5 bases, and 17 bases lay between the germline ends. Germline assignment: CDR1 MNHEY and CDR2 SMNVEV (reference sequence). CDR3 sequence: CASNPRGGWNEKLFF. CDR3 DNA sequence: TGTGCCAGCAACCCCCGGGGCGGCTGGAATGAAAAACTGTTTTTT.

This rearrangement joins TRBV6-6 to TRBJ1-2; no reliable D call. Looked up from germline, CDR1 is MNHNY and CDR2 is SVGAGI (reference sequence). The ends were cut back, 7 bases at V and 2 bases at J, with 14 bases in the middle. This CDR3 spans 14 amino acids. The DNA for the CDR3 is TGTGCCAGCAACATTAACATGGGGAACTATGGCTACACCTTC. The encoded protein is CASNINMGNYGYTF.

The rearrangement uses TRBV7-3 and TRBJ2-7, with 9 bases identical to TRBD1. The germline V gene encodes CDR1 SGHTA and CDR2 FQGTGA. With 5 bases clipped from V and 5 bases from J, the junction kept 7 bases outside the gene matches. CDR3 length equals 14 residues. CDR3 nucleotide sequence: TGTGCCAGCAGCCCAACGGGACAGGGTAACGAGCAGTACTTC. It is translated as CASSPTGQGNEQYF.

V usage is TRBV15 and J usage is TRBJ2-2; D gene unclear. Per germline, CDR1 LNHNV and CDR2 YYDKDF (reference sequence). CDR3 length: 15 amino acids. Trimming stripped 1 base from V and 7 bases from J, with 13 bases between. The CDR3 loop reads CATSRGSLGIGELFF. CDR3 in DNA: TGTGCCACCAGCAGAGGGAGTTTGGGGATCGGGGAGCTGTTTTTT.

The chain joins TRBV13 to TRBJ2-3; TRBD2 might be the D (6 bases). Germline V gene data show CDR1 as PRHDT and CDR2 as FYEKMQ (reference sequence). The CDR3 consists of 16 residues. With 6 bases removed from V and 0 bases from J, the gap between germline ends came to 16 bases. The CDR3 DNA follows: TGTGCCAGCAGGAACGGACTGGGGACTAGCACAGATACGCAGTATTTT. This codes for CASRNGLGTSTDTQYF.